Shown below are 4 T cell receptor beta chains from a single sample sequenced in a study of control samples from healthy donors and cancer patients (dated by TCRdb to 2018 to 2020). The library was made by the immunoSEQ multiplex PCR assay. The source is immuneACCESS, and TCRdb retained only in-frame sequences with V and J called. Part of the clones is not carried over; for the studies checked, unresolved V genes explain less than half of this, and the remainder is unexplained. In all, the sample holds around 80,000 clones, and over 85% of those were seen once. 5.5% of the sample lies in the top ten. Sequenced material: blood. The receptors stem from a man aged 50 or older in good health.

This clone was seen a few times. The chain has TRBV6-5 and TRBJ1-5, with no clear D. The CDR3 extends over 15 amino acids. The ends were cut back, 5 bases at V and 2 bases at J, with 13 bases in the middle. Germline CDR1 MNHEY, CDR2 SVGAGI. The CDR3 DNA reads TGTGCCAGCAGTAGGGTCCCCGAGCGCAATCAGCCCCAGCATTTT. Protein: CASSRVPERNQPQHF.

This chain links TRBV5-1 with TRBJ2-7; D unresolved. From germline, CDR1 is SGHRS and CDR2 YFSETQ. This CDR3 comprises 11 residues. The ends were cut back, 3 bases at V and 1 base at J, with 2 bases in the middle. The CDR3 reads CASSSSYEQYF. The CDR3 DNA follows: TGCGCCAGCAGCTCTTCCTACGAGCAGTACTTC.

The rearrangement joins TRBV2 to TRBJ2-3; weak D call: TRBD1 (5 bases). In germline, CDR1 is SNHLY, CDR2 FYNNEI. This CDR3 is 15 amino acids long. The ends were cut back, 8 bases at V and 0 bases at J, with 15 bases in the middle. The CDR3 sequence is CASSNRRSSTDTQYF. The CDR3 coding sequence is TGTGCCAGCTCGAACAGGAGATCTAGCACAGATACGCAGTATTTT. Filled out from reference TRBV2 and TRBJ2-3, the complete variable domain reads EPEVTQTPSHQVTQMGQEVILRCVPISNHLYFYWYRQILGQKVEFLVSFYNNEISEKSEIFDDQFSVERPDGSNFTLKIRSTKLEDSAMYFCASSNRRSSTDTQYFGPGTRLTVL.

The genes are TRBV6-5 and TRBJ1-6; the match to TRBD1 covers 7 bases. Germline-derived CDR1 and CDR2 are MNHEY and SVGAGI. The CDR3 is 14 amino acids. V dropped 7 bases and J dropped 7; count of bases not matched to a gene: 7. CDR3 in DNA: TGTGCCAGCACCCGCACAGGGGCCAATTCACCCCTCCACTTT. Amino acid sequence: CASTRTGANSPLHF.